The rows below give T cell receptor beta chains drawn from one sample of a study of cytomegalovirus exposure and HLA in healthy donors. The protocol was immunoSEQ multiplex PCR, while the TCRdb copy is restricted to in-frame clones and leaves out a portion. The table shows some 170,000 clones, with around nine tenths occurring only once. Material for sequencing was PBMCs. The receptors shown here come from a man younger than 45 in good health and CMV-seropositive. The CDR3 runs from the conserved cysteine through the conserved F or W. Fields, in order: D gene, J gene, V gene, clone size, CDR3 DNA, CDR3 protein. The D gene is left open where the match is weak. For some rows the clone size is stated as once, few or many, or as a class when expanded; others skip it.

d_call: TRBD1; j_call: TRBJ2-7; v_call: TRBV6-5; clone_size: -; cdr3_nt: TGTGCCAGCAGTTACTCCGGGACAGGTATGGGGGAGCAGTACTTC; cdr3_aa: CASSYSGTGMGEQYF
d_call: -; j_call: TRBJ2-1; v_call: TRBV19; clone_size: -; cdr3_nt: TGTGCCAGTAGTATAGATCGCCTAGCATCGAACAATGAGCAGTTCTTC; cdr3_aa: CASSIDRLASNNEQFF
d_call: -; j_call: TRBJ2-7; v_call: TRBV5-4; clone_size: -; cdr3_nt: TGTGCCAGCAGCTTGGGACCTCCCTACGAGCAGTACTTC; cdr3_aa: CASSLGPPYEQYF
d_call: -; j_call: TRBJ1-1; v_call: TRBV15; clone_size: -; cdr3_nt: TGTGCCACCAGCAGAGATGGTGTTGGCTATGAAGCTTTCTTT; cdr3_aa: CATSRDGVGYEAFF
d_call: -; j_call: TRBJ1-1; v_call: TRBV25-1; clone_size: -; cdr3_nt: TGTGCCAGCAAGGGGGTGTTGGAAGCTTTCTTT; cdr3_aa: CASKGVLEAFF
d_call: -; j_call: TRBJ2-3; v_call: TRBV5-1; clone_size: -; cdr3_nt: TGCGCCAGCAGCTTGACCCAATTCACAGATACGCAGTATTTT; cdr3_aa: CASSLTQFTDTQYF
d_call: -; j_call: TRBJ2-1; v_call: TRBV7-2; clone_size: -; cdr3_nt: TGTGCCAGCAGCTTACCCCGGAGGGGGTCCAATGAGCAGTTCTTC; cdr3_aa: CASSLPRRGSNEQFF
d_call: TRBD1; j_call: TRBJ2-7; v_call: TRBV11-3; clone_size: few; cdr3_nt: TGTGCCAGCAGCTTCGAGACAGGGGTCTACGAGCAGTACTTC; cdr3_aa: CASSFETGVYEQYF
d_call: TRBD2; j_call: TRBJ2-2; v_call: TRBV9; clone_size: -; cdr3_nt: TGTGCCAGCAGCTTTACTAGCGGGAGTACCTCCGGGGAGCTGTTTTTT; cdr3_aa: CASSFTSGSTSGELFF
d_call: -; j_call: TRBJ1-1; v_call: TRBV9; clone_size: -; cdr3_nt: TGTGCCAGCAGCCCCAATGGGAGGGAGAACACTGAAGCTTTCTTT; cdr3_aa: CASSPNGRENTEAFF
d_call: TRBD1; j_call: TRBJ2-3; v_call: TRBV27; clone_size: once; cdr3_nt: TGTGCCAGCAGTTTCGGGACAGGGGGCGCCGCAGATACGCAGTATTTT; cdr3_aa: CASSFGTGGAADTQYF
d_call: TRBD2; j_call: TRBJ2-7; v_call: TRBV28; clone_size: -; cdr3_nt: TGTGCCAGCCTGAAGCGGGAGTTCTTCCACGAGCAGTACTTC; cdr3_aa: CASLKREFFHEQYF
d_call: -; j_call: TRBJ1-4; v_call: TRBV6-5; clone_size: -; cdr3_nt: TGTGCCAGCAGCTTCCACGAGGGGAATGAAAAACTGTTTTTT; cdr3_aa: CASSFHEGNEKLFF
d_call: -; j_call: TRBJ1-1; v_call: TRBV4-1; clone_size: -; cdr3_nt: TGCGCCAGCAGCCAACTAGGGGGGAAGAGGACTGAAGCTTTCTTT; cdr3_aa: CASSQLGGKRTEAFF
d_call: -; j_call: TRBJ2-2; v_call: TRBV6-5; clone_size: few; cdr3_nt: TGTGCCAGCAGTTACTCTGGAGGGGGAGGTACCGGGGAGCTGTTTTTT; cdr3_aa: CASSYSGGGGTGELFF
d_call: -; j_call: TRBJ2-7; v_call: TRBV21-1; clone_size: -; cdr3_nt: TGTGCCAGCAGCAACTTCCGGGACAGGGGGGAATCCTACGAGCAGTACTTC; cdr3_aa: CASSNFRDRGESYEQYF
d_call: -; j_call: TRBJ2-3; v_call: TRBV27; clone_size: -; cdr3_nt: TGTGCCAGCAGTTTAAGGTGGATTGGGGCAGATACGCAGTATTTT; cdr3_aa: CASSLRWIGADTQYF
d_call: -; j_call: TRBJ2-3; v_call: TRBV2; clone_size: -; cdr3_nt: TGTGCCAGCAGTGATCGTGCGGGGCCGACAGATACGCAGTATTTT; cdr3_aa: CASSDRAGPTDTQYF
d_call: -; j_call: TRBJ1-4; v_call: TRBV30; clone_size: -; cdr3_nt: TGTGCCTGGAGTGTAGCGGGGGTACGCGAAAAACTGTTTTTT; cdr3_aa: CAWSVAGVREKLFF